This T cell receptor (beta chain) derives from a study of beta chain features in type 1 diabetes. Sequenced material consisted of expressed TCRB transcripts (all of the isolated RNA was reverse transcribed). Clones were sequenced by immunoSEQ multiplex PCR, and TCRdb holds only the in-frame ones, with some missing. The sample shows hundreds of thousands of clones, 25% to 35% of them seen only once. As regards this clone: The antigen is undetermined.

Germline assignment: CDR1 GTSNPN and CDR2 SVGIG (reference sequence). V was trimmed by 1 base and J by 5 bases, leaving 18 bases between them. This CDR3 region has 15 residues. Study-wide results and limits: In comparison with healthy donors, patients had naive, central memory and Treg TCRB repertoires that appeared more similar.

Sequenced input: naive CD4+ T cells from blood. The chain combines TRBV30 with TRBJ2-7; D is unresolved. The origin of this receptor is a man between 18 and 35 years old in good health. Here the CDR3 reads CAWSDHTLRFHEQYF. The CDR3 nucleotides read TGTGCCTGGAGTGACCATACTCTTCGTTTCCACGAGCAGTACTTC.